A single sample gave rise to the 25 T cell receptor beta chains below, sequenced in a study of cytomegalovirus exposure and HLA in healthy donors. 13 Jbeta primers and 60 Vbeta primers were used for the PCR. TCRdb keeps only in-frame clones here, not all; method: immunoSEQ multiplex PCR. Altogether over 150,000 clones are present, approximately 85% being singletons, with the ten largest covering under 5%. Sequenced material: PBMCs. Receptor source: a girl between 10 and 17 years old in good health and CMV-seropositive.

V is TRBV5-4 and J is TRBJ2-5; TRBD1 matches 9 bases. Matching the DNA end better, TRBJ2-7 makes the J call doubtful. CDR1 and CDR2 (germline): SGHNT, YYREEE (reference sequence). The CDR3 runs 15 residues. The CDR3 is CASSISQGASYEQYF. DNA for the CDR3: TGTGCCAGCAGCATCTCACAGGGGGCGAGCTACGAGCAGTACTTC.

The J gene is TRBJ1-5, the V gene TRBV6-5; D unclear. CDR3 length equals 14 residues. Per germline, CDR1 MNHEY and CDR2 SVGAGI. V lost 6 bases to trimming and J lost 2 bases, with 11 bases between them. The CDR3 spells CASRAAEGNQPQHF. The CDR3 DNA is TGTGCCAGCAGGGCCGCGGAGGGCAATCAGCCCCAGCATTTT.

J is TRBJ2-1 and V is TRBV10-1; 8 bases are shared with TRBD2. The CDR3 covers 16 residues. Germline trimming cut 7 bases from V and 1 base from J; bases unmatched to any gene: 9. Germline CDR1 and CDR2: WNHNN and SYGVQD (reference sequence). Here the CDR3 DNA reads TGCGCCAGCACCCCGGGAGGGGTCAGTTCCTACAATGAGCAGTTCTTC. Translation gives CASTPGGVSSYNEQFF.

The V gene is TRBV6-6, the J gene TRBJ1-2; the match to TRBD1 covers 12 bases. This CDR3 is 12 amino acids long. V shed 9 bases, J shed 14 bases, and the junction held 10 bases outside the gene matches. Germline V gene lookup returns CDR1 MNHNY and CDR2 SVGAGI (reference sequence). Here the CDR3 DNA reads TGTGCCAGTCGGCCGGGACAGGGGGCGATTACCTTC. Translated, it gives CASRPGQGAITF.

This chain uses TRBV9 with TRBJ1-4; TRBD1 aligns across 8 bases. Per germline, CDR1 SGDLS and CDR2 YYNGEE. Trimming cost V 3 bases and J 5 bases; bases outside gene matches: 12. The CDR3 extends over 17 amino acids. CDR3 nucleotide sequence: TGTGCCAGCAGCGAGGGGCTCAGGGGGCGGGTGAATGAAAAACTGTTTTTT. This translates into CASSEGLRGRVNEKLFF.

The chain is built from TRBV4-1 and TRBJ1-1, with D hard to call. CDR1 and CDR2 (germline): MGHRA, YSYEKL. This CDR3 region has 14 residues. Trimming shortened V by 3 bases and J by 1 base, and 9 bases separated the two germline ends. The CDR3 reads CASSHFFGNTEAFF. The CDR3 bases are TGCGCCAGCAGCCATTTTTTCGGGAACACTGAAGCTTTCTTT.

The V call is TRBV9, the J call TRBJ2-7, with 11 nucleotides matching TRBD1. This CDR3 comprises 14 residues. The V gene end was trimmed by 4 bases and the J gene end by 4 bases; junction bases not matched to a gene: 4. Germline loops: CDR1 SGDLS, CDR2 YYNGEE. CDR3 loop: CASSPGQGAYEQYF. CDR3 DNA: TGTGCCAGCAGCCCAGGACAGGGGGCGTACGAGCAGTACTTC.

The CDR3 region is CASSYQGLAGGMNEQFF. CDR3 bases: TGTGCCAGCAGTTACCAGGGACTAGCGGGGGGGATGAATGAGCAGTTCTTC. The chain links TRBV6-8 to TRBJ2-1; 16 bases line up with TRBD2. The CDR3 has 17 amino acids. Trimming took 2 bases from V and 7 from J; bases not matched to a gene: 5. Germline assignment: CDR1 MNHGY and CDR2 SAAAGT.

The rearrangement uses TRBV11-3 and TRBJ1-2, with 8 bases identical to TRBD1. Trimming cost V 4 bases and J 5 bases; bases outside gene matches: 15. CDR3 length: 17 residues. Germline V gene data show CDR1 as SGHNT and CDR2 as YENEEA. CDR3 nucleotides: TGTGCCAGCAGCTCTCGGACAGGGTTGGACCAGAGTTATGGCTACACCTTC. Translated, it gives CASSSRTGLDQSYGYTF.

The V gene is TRBV6-6, the J gene TRBJ1-2; TRBD1 agrees at 9 bases. Germline CDR1 is MNHNY and CDR2 is SVGAGI (reference sequence). V shed 2 bases and J 6 bases; nucleotides not matched to a gene: 4. The CDR3 length is 14 residues. This CDR3 reads CASSYPDRGDGYTF. The CDR3 bases are TGTGCCAGCAGTTACCCGGACAGGGGAGATGGCTACACCTTC.

CDR3 nucleotides: TGTGCCAGCAGGAGGGGGACAGATACGCAGTATTTT. It yields the protein CASRRGTDTQYF. The rearrangement links TRBV25-1 to TRBJ2-3; D might be TRBD1 (6 bases). Deletions cut 6 bases from V and 3 bases from J, with 7 bases between. The CDR3 totals 12 residues. Germline V gene lookup returns CDR1 MGHDK and CDR2 SYGVNS.

The chain employs TRBV5-1 and TRBJ1-2, with a weak D call TRBD1 (5 bases). Germline values: CDR1 SGHRS, CDR2 YFSETQ. V lost 0 bases and J lost 4, with 16 bases in between. This CDR3 has 16 residues. CDR3 protein: CASSLAGPGKVYGYTF. CDR3 bases: TGCGCCAGCAGCTTGGCGGGTCCAGGGAAAGTCTATGGCTACACCTTC.

The chain employs TRBV5-5 and TRBJ1-2, with D perhaps matching TRBD1 (6 bases). Trimming took off 6 bases at V and 8 bases at J, with 17 bases between the two ends. CDR1 and CDR2 (germline): SGHKS, YYEKEE (reference sequence). The CDR3 has 13 amino acids. CDR3 in amino acids: CASTPGGGPGYTF. Written as DNA, the CDR3 is TGTGCCAGCACTCCGGGGGGGGGCCCAGGCTACACCTTC.

This clone appeared once. The rearrangement links TRBV7-3 to TRBJ2-7; no definite D call. The germline CDR1 and CDR2 sequences are SGHTA and FQGTGA. Trimming cost V 4 bases and J 5 bases, with 15 bases left between them. CDR3 size: 14 residues. The chain's CDR3 is CASSSPLETHEQYF. DNA of the CDR3: TGTGCCAGCAGCTCCCCCTTGGAGACCCACGAGCAGTACTTC.

The CDR3 reads CASGLTGTGNQPQHF. The CDR3, as DNA: TGTGCTAGTGGTTTGACAGGGACAGGCAATCAGCCCCAGCATTTT. The rearrangement uses TRBV12-5 and TRBJ1-5, with 7 bases fitting TRBD1. The V gene end was trimmed by 2 bases and the J gene end by 2 bases; junction bases not matched to a gene: 3. Germline-derived CDR1 and CDR2 are LGHNT and FRNRAP. The length of the CDR3 is 15 residues. Combining the CDR3 with reference TRBV12-5 and TRBJ1-5 gives the whole variable domain DARVTQTPRHKVTEMGQEVTMRCQPILGHNTVFWYRQTMMQGLELLAYFRNRAPLDDSGMPKDRFSAEMPDATLATLKIQPSEPRDSAVYFCASGLTGTGNQPQHFGDGTRLSIL.

This sequence joins TRBV30 and TRBJ1-2; D unresolved. Germline V gene data show CDR1 as GTSNPN and CDR2 as SVGIG (reference sequence). The V end was cut by 1 base, the J end by 2 bases, with 14 bases between. CDR3 size: 15 residues. CDR3 sequence (DNA): TGTGCCTGGAGTGCTACCGCAGGCTTGAACTATGGCTACACCTTC. Its protein is CAWSATAGLNYGYTF.

The genes are TRBV30 and TRBJ1-1; D uncertain. Germline lookup yields CDR1 GTSNPN and CDR2 SVGIG (reference sequence). The CDR3 is made up of 13 amino acids. V lost 1 base and J 0 bases, leaving 6 bases between the germline ends. The CDR3 DNA follows: TGTGCCTGGAGTGAGCAGGTGAACACTGAAGCTTTCTTT. It specifies CAWSEQVNTEAFF.

Concerning this clone: The junction shows a germline mismatch at one end, possibly a read error. Other DNA sequences in this specimen translate into the identical CDR3. This rearrangement joins TRBV6-6 to TRBJ2-1; the D gene is possibly TRBD1 (6 bases). This CDR3 contains 15 residues. CDR1 is MNHNY and CDR2 is SVGAGI in the germline V gene (reference sequence). CDR3 amino acids: CASSYSGVGGNEQFF. The CDR3 coding sequence is TGCGCCAGCAGTTATTCAGGGGTAGGCGGGAATGAGCAGTTCTTC.

The V gene is TRBV7-9, the J gene TRBJ2-7; D call uncertain. CDR3 size: 18 residues. Trimming stripped 5 bases from V and 0 bases from J, with 23 bases between. Germline V CDR1 and CDR2: SEHNR, FQNEAQ (reference sequence). CDR3 loop: CASSPDPRSHRVSYEQYF. The CDR3 coding sequence is TGTGCCAGCAGCCCAGACCCTAGATCTCATCGGGTCTCCTACGAGCAGTACTTC.

The chain couples TRBV5-1 to TRBJ2-7; 12 bases are shared with TRBD2. Germline lookup yields CDR1 SGHRS and CDR2 YFSETQ. This CDR3 is 14 amino acids long. The V segment lost 3 bases and the J segment 6 bases; nucleotides outside the gene matches: 4. The CDR3 loop reads CASSSGLAGTEQYF. As DNA, the CDR3 is TGCGCCAGCAGCTCCGGACTAGCGGGGACCGAGCAGTACTTC.

This clone appeared a few times. The rearrangement joins TRBV11-2 to TRBJ2-1; D might be TRBD1 (5 bases). The CDR3 runs 13 residues. V shed 5 bases and J shed 3 bases, with 8 bases lying between them. The germline V gene encodes CDR1 SGHAT and CDR2 FQNNGV. The CDR3 sequence is CASSIGHYNEQFF. In nucleotides, the CDR3 is TGTGCCAGCAGCATCGGACACTACAATGAGCAGTTCTTC.

The chain carries TRBV5-6 and TRBJ1-4; D possibly corresponds to TRBD1 (6 bases). The ends were cut back, 0 bases at V and 8 bases at J, with 14 bases in the middle. This CDR3 has 15 amino acids. Germline V gene sequence: CDR1 SGHDT, CDR2 YYEEEE. CDR3 protein: CASSLETGTREKLFF. CDR3 bases: TGTGCCAGCAGCTTGGAAACAGGGACGAGGGAAAAACTGTTTTTT.

V is TRBV9 and J is TRBJ1-2; D remains unclear. V was cut by 5 bases and J by 4 bases, with 15 bases left in between. This CDR3 is 14 amino acids long. CDR1 SGDLS and CDR2 YYNGEE come from the germline V gene. The CDR3 region is CASRAPGTFYGYTF. As DNA, the CDR3 is TGTGCCAGCAGGGCCCCAGGAACCTTCTATGGCTACACCTTC.

The chain carries TRBV9 and TRBJ1-1; D possibly corresponds to TRBD1 (6 bases). The V gene's germline CDR1 is SGDLS and CDR2 YYNGEE. V lost 4 bases, J lost 6 bases, and 19 bases lay in between. CDR3 length: 15 amino acids. Here the CDR3 reads CASSILTGLSPEAFF. CDR3 coding DNA: TGTGCCAGCAGCATTTTGACAGGTTTGAGTCCTGAAGCTTTCTTT.

The chain recombines TRBV15 with TRBJ2-1; 12 nucleotides align to TRBD2. J was trimmed by 4 bases and V by 5 bases; bases with no gene match: 3. Germline lookup yields CDR1 LNHNV and CDR2 YYDKDF (reference sequence). This CDR3 contains 15 residues. CDR3 amino acids: CATSRGTSGYNEQFF. CDR3 sequence (DNA): TGTGCCACCAGCCGGGGGACTAGCGGGTACAATGAGCAGTTCTTC.